This TCR beta chain was profiled in a study of patients and donors after allogeneic stem cell transplantation. TCRdb processed the RT-PCR reads anew with MiXCR; each CDR3 protein has one entry. The data contain 87,000 or so distinct CDR3 sequences, approximately 5.2% of them singletons. This clonotype has a count of ten or more. This CDR3 has 17 amino acids. The ends were cut back, 0 bases at V and 4 bases at J, with 18 bases in the middle. CDR1 and CDR2 (germline): SGDLS, YYNGEE. The rearrangement joins TRBV9 to TRBJ2-3; D may be TRBD1 (7 bases). Material: blood, either unsorted or a sorted T cell fraction (not recorded which). The sequence came from a human donor who was either an allogeneic HSCT recipient or a stem cell or donor lymphocyte infusion donor (not recorded which). It is not recorded whose cells these are; they may come from a transplant donor. The CDR3 loop reads CASSVAPRQGGADTQYF. DNA of the CDR3: TGTGCCAGCAGCGTAGCCCCTCGACAGGGAGGCGCAGATACGCAGTATTTT.